This passage covers 28 T cell receptor beta chains from one sample sequenced in a study of blood T cells in healthy people across ages. Then a second PCR, running roughly 7 to 11 cycles, was carried out with a sample-barcoded 5' primer and a J-beta primer mix. TCRdb redid the calling of the 5' RACE reads with MiXCR, one entry per CDR3 protein. The table records more than 900,000 distinct CDR3 sequences, under 35% of them present only once. This same sample was also part of a study on T cells of mothers and their children.

Sequencing was done on a sample of blood. The receptors were sampled from a woman between 40 and 50 years old in good health.

This clonotype showed up many times. This chain links TRBV29-1 with TRBJ2-7; 7 nucleotides line up with TRBD2. After removal of 3 bases from V and 6 bases from J, the junction contained 5 bases not matched to a gene. The CDR3 contains 12 residues. Germline CDR1 and CDR2: SQVTM and ANQGSEA. CDR3 in DNA: TGCAGCGTTGACCGCCCGGGGGGCGAGCAGTACTTC. Protein product: CSVDRPGGEQYF.

A few counts support this clonotype. The V gene is TRBV11-2, the J gene TRBJ2-7; TRBD1 matches 7 bases. The CDR3 extends over 15 amino acids. The trim removed 6 bases at V and 5 bases at J, leaving 13 bases unmatched. CDR1 and CDR2 from the germline V gene are SGHAT and FQNNGV. The CDR3 bases are TGTGCCAGCAGGATTACGGGACAGTGGAGGCACGAGCAGTACTTC. It encodes CASRITGQWRHEQYF.

This clonotype appeared many times. The CDR3 sequence is CASSGWSGRETQYF. The CDR3 bases are TGTGCCAGCAGCGGATGGTCGGGGCGAGAGACCCAGTACTTC. V usage is TRBV9 and J usage is TRBJ2-5, with D tentatively TRBD1 or TRBD2 (5 bases each). The CDR3 contains 14 residues. V shed 3 bases and J shed 4 bases, with 13 bases lying between them. CDR1 is SGDLS, CDR2 YYNGEE, per germline.

The genes are TRBV19 and TRBJ2-6; D not certain. V gave up 5 bases and J gave up 0 bases, with 11 bases separating them. CDR3 length: 16 amino acids. CDR1 LNHDA and CDR2 SQIVND come from the germline V gene (reference sequence). The CDR3 spells CASSVDWSSGANVLTF. DNA for the CDR3: TGTGCCAGTAGTGTTGACTGGAGCTCTGGGGCCAACGTCCTGACTTTC.

The chain is built from TRBV12-3 or TRBV12-4 and TRBJ1-1; D might be TRBD1 (5 bases). The CDR3 runs to 15 residues. Between the trimmed V and J ends, which lost 1 base and 7 bases, there was a span of 16 bases. This CDR3 is CASSLGGARLLEAFF. The CDR3 nucleotides are TGTGCCAGCAGTTTAGGAGGGGCACGGCTCCTTGAAGCTTTCTTT.

This clonotype was seen repeatedly, ten times or more. This chain links TRBV7-6 with TRBJ2-3; 8 nucleotides line up with TRBD2. Losses at the gene ends were 5 bases for V and 1 base for J; bases not matched to a gene: 2. Germline lookup yields CDR1 SGHVS and CDR2 FNYEAQ. The CDR3 runs 14 residues. CDR3 residues: CASSMTSGTDTQYF. The DNA for the CDR3 is TGTGCCAGCAGCATGACTAGCGGCACAGATACGCAGTATTTT.

The chain is built from TRBV3-1 and TRBJ2-7; the D gene is possibly TRBD2 (6 bases). The CDR3 runs 16 residues. CDR1 is LGHDT, CDR2 YNNKEL, per germline (reference sequence). The V gene lost 4 bases and the J gene lost 3 bases, with 19 bases spanning the gap. The CDR3 loop reads CASSLNPPGLSYEQYF. CDR3 DNA sequence: TGTGCCAGCAGCCTCAACCCGCCGGGACTGAGCTACGAGCAGTACTTC.

This clonotype came up a few times. As DNA, the CDR3 is TGTGCCAGCAGTCCTTGGACAGCCACCAGGGGCTATGGCTACACCTTC. This encodes CASSPWTATRGYGYTF. The V and J genes are TRBV27 and TRBJ1-2; weak D call: TRBD1 (6 bases). V lost 5 bases, J lost 4 bases, and 20 bases lay in between. The V gene's germline CDR1 is MNHEY and CDR2 SMNVEV (reference sequence). The CDR3 covers 16 residues.

The CDR3 here is CAISARTVGEAFF. CDR3 DNA: TGTGCCATCAGTGCCCGGACAGTCGGTGAAGCTTTCTTT. The genes are TRBV10-3 and TRBJ1-1; TRBD1 might be the D (6 bases). V was clipped by 4 bases and J by 7 bases, with 13 bases between them. The CDR3 sequence is 13 residues long. Germline V gene data show CDR1 as ENHRY and CDR2 as SYGVKD.

This chain uses TRBV6-6 with TRBJ2-6; 8 nucleotides align to TRBD1. This CDR3 region has 17 residues. Germline V gene sequence: CDR1 MNHNY, CDR2 SVGAGI (reference sequence). The V segment lost 0 bases and the J segment 6 bases; nucleotides outside the gene matches: 7. DNA of the CDR3: TGTGCCAGCAGTTACTCATACACAGGGGGAGCGGCCAACGTCCTGACTTTC. Protein product: CASSYSYTGGAANVLTF.

This clonotype was counted ten times or more. The chain recombines TRBV28 with TRBJ2-1; 8 bases agree with TRBD2. Germline CDR1 MDHEN, CDR2 SYDVKM. This CDR3 region has 16 residues. The trim removed 5 bases at V and 10 bases at J, leaving 16 bases unmatched. CDR3 bases: TGTGCCAGCAGTCCCACGCGTCGTCGGGGGGGGCCAGAGCAGTTCTTC. Translated: CASSPTRRRGGPEQFF.

This chain links TRBV4-2 with TRBJ1-1, with D uncertain. Between the trimmed V and J ends, which lost 0 bases and 4 bases, there was a span of 9 bases. Looked up from germline, CDR1 is LGHNA and CDR2 is YNFKEQ. The CDR3 runs 14 residues. The chain's CDR3 is CASSQDQASTEAFF. Here the CDR3 DNA reads TGTGCCAGCAGCCAAGATCAGGCGAGCACTGAAGCTTTCTTT.

The table lists this clonotype with a few counts. A read error may account for a junction end that differs from germline. The chain couples TRBV9 to TRBJ2-7; 8 nucleotides agree with TRBD2. CDR1 and CDR2 from the germline V gene are SGDLS and YYNGEE. This CDR3 is 15 amino acids long. Here the CDR3 reads CASASPASGSYERYF. CDR3 DNA: TGTGCCAGCGCCAGCCCGGCTAGCGGGTCGTACGAGCGGTACTTC.

In this sample, this clonotype turned up many times. The CDR3 nucleotides are TGCGCCAGCAGCCAAGATACAGTCTATGGCTACACCTTC. Amino acids: CASSQDTVYGYTF. The chain carries TRBV4-1 and TRBJ1-2; D remains unclear. Germline loops: CDR1 MGHRA, CDR2 YSYEKL. V lost 0 bases to trimming and J lost 4 bases, with 6 bases between them. The length of the CDR3 is 13 residues.

The V call is TRBV5-1, the J call TRBJ2-5; 11 bases are a match to TRBD1. Germline CDR1 and CDR2: SGHRS and YFSETQ. The CDR3 is 15 residues long. V gave up 1 base and J gave up 4 bases; unmatched junction bases: 3. The CDR3 reads CASSLPGQGVETQYF. In nucleotides, the CDR3 is TGCGCCAGCAGCTTGCCGGGACAGGGGGTAGAGACCCAGTACTTC.

Concerning this clonotype itself: Mismatch with germline at one junction end may stem from a read error. The chain combines TRBV6-5 with TRBJ1-1; 8 positions agree with TRBD1. The CDR3 sequence is 13 residues long. Germline loops: CDR1 MNHEY, CDR2 SVGAGI. The chain's CDR3 is CASRTDRVAEAFF. The CDR3 nucleotides are TGCGCCAGCAGGACGGACAGGGTCGCTGAAGCTTTCTTT.

This chain connects TRBV5-1 to TRBJ1-2; the D gene is possibly TRBD1 (6 bases). The CDR3 runs to 16 residues. From germline, CDR1 is SGHRS and CDR2 YFSETQ. The ends were cut back, 0 bases at V and 6 bases at J, with 18 bases in the middle. For the CDR3, the DNA is TGCGCCAGCAGCTTGGAGGGGGGTGGGACTGGCGATGGCTACACCTTC. This translates into CASSLEGGGTGDGYTF.

There are many counts of this clonotype. The chain carries TRBV5-1 and TRBJ2-6; the D is unclear. The germline V gene has CDR1 SGHRS and CDR2 YFSETQ. CDR3 length: 16 residues. Trimming removed 0 bases from V and 0 bases from J, with 7 bases in between. CDR3: CASSLAAFSGANVLTF. CDR3 bases: TGCGCCAGCAGCTTGGCTGCATTCTCTGGGGCCAACGTCCTGACTTTC. The full variable domain, completed using reference TRBV5-1 and TRBJ2-6, is KAGVTQTPRYLIKTRGQQVTLSCSPISGHRSVSWYQQTPGQGLQFLFEYFSETQRNKGNFPGRFSGRQFSNSRSEMNVSTLELGDSALYLCASSLAAFSGANVLTFGAGSRLTVL.

Note on this clonotype: This may be a read error, as it is one base from a much larger clone. V gene TRBV12-3 or TRBV12-4 combines with J gene TRBJ2-7; D not certain. Trimming took 11 bases from V and 1 from J, leaving 12 bases between them. This CDR3 spans 12 amino acids. The CDR3 DNA reads TGTGCCCGCACTGAGGATTCCTACGAGCAGTACTTC. It encodes CARTEDSYEQYF.

V gene TRBV18 combines with J gene TRBJ2-7, with no clear D. Germline CDR1 and CDR2: KGHSH and LQKENI. V was pared by 4 bases and J by 1 base, with 17 bases between. The CDR3 contains 16 residues. The CDR3 coding sequence is TGTGCCAGCTCACTAACACTTCTGGATGATTCCTACGAGCAGTACTTC. Residues: CASSLTLLDDSYEQYF. Full variable domain (missing parts from reference TRBV18 and TRBJ2-7): NAGVMQNPRHLVRRRGQEARLRCSPMKGHSHVYWYRQLPEEGLKFMVYLQKENIIDESGMPKERFSAEFPKEGPSILRIQQVVRGDSAAYFCASSLTLLDDSYEQYFGPGTRLTVT.

The genes are TRBV19 and TRBJ2-7; 9 positions agree with TRBD1. CDR1 LNHDA and CDR2 SQIVND come from the germline V gene (reference sequence). V was pared by 5 bases and J by 7 bases, with 12 bases of the junction left unmatched. The length of the CDR3 is 15 residues. The CDR3 DNA sequence: TGTGCCAGTAGTCAACAGGGGGCTTCCTACAATGAGCAGTACTTC. Protein: CASSQQGASYNEQYF. The variable domain in full, with the rest retrieved from reference TRBV19 and TRBJ2-7, is DGGITQSPKYLFRKEGQNVTLSCEQNLNHDAMYWYRQDPGQGLRLIYYSQIVNDFQKGDIAEGYSVSREKKESFPLTVTSAQKNPTAFYLCASSQQGASYNEQYFGPGTRLTVT.

This clonotype was observed a handful of times. V gene TRBV7-9 combines with J gene TRBJ2-5; tentatively, D is TRBD1 (6 bases). CDR1 and CDR2 from the germline V gene are SEHNR and FQNEAQ (reference sequence). Trimming removed 5 bases from V and 7 bases from J, with 17 bases in between. There are 14 residues in the CDR3. The CDR3 spells CASSPYRDNGTQYF. The CDR3 DNA is TGTGCCAGCAGCCCGTACCGGGACAACGGGACCCAGTACTTC.

The table lists this clonotype with many counts. The chain is built from TRBV6-6 and TRBJ2-1; TRBD2 aligns across 13 bases. The junction had 5 bases not matched to a gene; V was cut back by 2 bases and J by 4 bases. The CDR3 has 17 amino acids. Germline-derived CDR1 and CDR2 are MNHNY and SVGAGI (reference sequence). DNA of the CDR3: TGTGCCAGCAGTTACACCCGGACTAGCGGGGGTTACAATGAGCAGTTCTTC. It yields the protein CASSYTRTSGGYNEQFF.

The genes are TRBV18 and TRBJ1-1; perhaps TRBD1 as D (6 bases). Trimming stripped 7 bases from V and 7 bases from J, with 16 bases between. Per germline, CDR1 KGHSH and CDR2 LQKENI. This CDR3 is built from 13 residues. The CDR3 DNA reads as TGTGCCAGCTTACCGAAGGGGGATTTTGAAGCTTTCTTT. Protein: CASLPKGDFEAFF.

As concerns this clonotype: This may be a read error: a much more frequent sequence differs by one nucleotide. V is TRBV28 and J is TRBJ2-4, with 11 bases that match TRBD1. The J call may not be correct, given that the DNA end is closer to TRBJ2-7. Germline values: CDR1 MDHEN, CDR2 SYDVKM. CDR3 length equals 15 residues. CDR3 amino acids: CASTKGTGGTCEQYF. The CDR3 DNA sequence: TGTGCCAGCACCAAGGGGACAGGGGGAACCTGCGAGCAGTACTTC.

The genes are TRBV30 and TRBJ1-2; D unclear. Germline values: CDR1 GTSNPN, CDR2 SVGIG (reference sequence). Between the trimmed V and J ends, which lost 4 bases and 3 bases, there was a span of 6 bases. This CDR3 is 11 amino acids long. The chain's CDR3 is CAWIRDYGYTF. The CDR3 DNA is TGTGCCTGGATTAGGGACTATGGCTACACCTTC.

The gene calls are TRBV12-3 or TRBV12-4 and TRBJ2-7, with no clear D. CDR3 length equals 15 residues. Trimming removed 3 bases at V and 2 bases at J, with 14 bases between. For the CDR3, the DNA is TGTGCCAGCAGTTTTTCCGCTACCCGGCCCTACGAGCAGTACTTC. It codes for CASSFSATRPYEQYF.

This clonotype was seen at least ten times. The chain joins TRBV6-6 to TRBJ2-7; weak D call: TRBD2 (5 bases). V was shortened by 5 bases and J by 7 bases, with 15 bases between the two germline ends. CDR1 and CDR2 from the germline V gene are MNHNY and SVGAGI (reference sequence). The CDR3 contains 13 residues. CDR3 protein: CASSTRGGGEQYF. The CDR3 DNA reads TGTGCCAGCAGTACCCGCGGAGGCGGTGAGCAGTACTTC.